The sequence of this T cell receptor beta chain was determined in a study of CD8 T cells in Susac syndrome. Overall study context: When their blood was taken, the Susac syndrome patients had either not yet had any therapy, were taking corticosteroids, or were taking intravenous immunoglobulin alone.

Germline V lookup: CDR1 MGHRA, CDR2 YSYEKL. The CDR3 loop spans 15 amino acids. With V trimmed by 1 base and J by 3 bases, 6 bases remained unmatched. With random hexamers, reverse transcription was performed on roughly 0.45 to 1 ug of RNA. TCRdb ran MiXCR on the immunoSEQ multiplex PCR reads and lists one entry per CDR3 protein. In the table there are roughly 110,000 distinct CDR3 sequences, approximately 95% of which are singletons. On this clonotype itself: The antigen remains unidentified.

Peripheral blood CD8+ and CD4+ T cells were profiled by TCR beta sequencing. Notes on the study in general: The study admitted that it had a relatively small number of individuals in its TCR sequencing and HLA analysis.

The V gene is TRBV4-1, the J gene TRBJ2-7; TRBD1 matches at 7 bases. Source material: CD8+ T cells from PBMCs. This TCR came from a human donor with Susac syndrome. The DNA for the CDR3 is TGCGCCAGCAGCCAAGGGGACCAGGGGGACTACGAGCAGTACTTC. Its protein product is CASSQGDQGDYEQYF.